A single sample is the source of the 21 T cell receptor beta chains below, sequenced in a study of spatial heterogeneity in lung cancer. Each CDR3 protein gets one entry after TCRdb re-called the 5' RACE reads with MiXCR. Of around 11,000 distinct CDR3 sequences in the sample, about 6.3% were seen once. Described time point: sample taken at primary tumor resection. Unsorted whole RNA of tumor, nontumor lung or frozen PBMC was sequenced. The sample here was PBMCs, taken at surgery. The receptor set was obtained from a male donor with early-stage non-small cell lung cancer.

This clonotype was counted at least ten times. The library was prepared for alpha chains; this beta chain is a stray read, so its frequency means little. The CDR3 DNA sequence: TGCAGCGCCACCGGGGGCGCCCTAGGGTATGGCTACACCTTC. Translating it yields CSATGGALGYGYTF. J is TRBJ1-2 and V is TRBV29-1; D might be TRBD1 (6 bases). V was clipped by 7 bases and J by 5 bases, with 20 bases between them. The CDR3 totals 14 residues. Germline loops: CDR1 SQVTM, CDR2 ANQGSEA.

With respect to this clonotype: This beta chain was picked up by a library intended for alpha chains and is off target, so its count carries little meaning. In nucleotides, the CDR3 is TGTGCCAGTAGTATTGGTCGGGGCTCCTACAATGAGCAGTTCTTC. It translates to CASSIGRGSYNEQFF. This chain joins TRBV19 and TRBJ2-1; D perhaps matches TRBD2 (5 bases). The CDR3 is made up of 15 amino acids. Germline V gives CDR1 LNHDA, CDR2 SQIVND (reference sequence). The V end was cut by 3 bases, the J end by 0 bases, with 9 bases between.

By proportion, this clonotype is medium-sized. The size of this beta chain means little, since it is a stray read in a library made for alpha chains. The chain joins TRBV18 to TRBJ2-1; TRBD2 matches at 11 bases. Looked up from germline, CDR1 is KGHSH and CDR2 is LQKENI. The CDR3 length is 17 residues. With V trimmed by 3 bases and J by 0 bases, 4 bases remained unmatched. The CDR3 loop is CASSPRLAGSSYNEQFF. The CDR3 DNA is TGTGCCAGCTCACCGAGACTAGCGGGGAGCTCCTACAATGAGCAGTTCTTC.

At least ten counts were recorded for this clonotype. Little can be read into the size of this beta chain, an off-target read in a library designed for alpha chains. The V and J genes are TRBV7-9 and TRBJ2-1; no reliable D call. Between the trimmed V and J ends, which lost 6 bases and 5 bases, there was a span of 5 bases. The CDR3 totals 11 residues. CDR1 SEHNR and CDR2 FQNEAQ come from the germline V gene (reference sequence). CDR3 sequence (DNA): TGTGCCAGCAGGATGGACAATGAGCAGTTCTTC. Translating it yields CASRMDNEQFF. Supplemented by reference TRBV7-9 and TRBJ2-1, the full variable domain reads DTGVSQNPRHKITKRGQNVTFRCDPISEHNRLYWYRQTLGQGPEFLTYFQNEAQLEKSRLLSDRFSAERPKGSFSTLEIQRTEQGDSAMYLCASRMDNEQFFGPGTRLTVL.

This clonotype appeared a few times. Since it is a stray read in a library aimed at alpha chains, this beta chain has a size that is not meaningful. The chain links TRBV7-8 to TRBJ2-7, with TRBD1 as a possible D gene (6 bases). Germline values: CDR1 SGHVS, CDR2 FQNEAQ. This CDR3 is built from 13 residues. With 2 bases removed from V and 5 bases from J, the gap between germline ends came to 10 bases. CDR3 nucleotides: TGTGCCAGCAGCTTATGGCAGGGGCACGAGCAGTACTTC. Amino acids: CASSLWQGHEQYF. The full variable domain, completed using reference TRBV7-8 and TRBJ2-7, is GAGVSQSPRYKVAKRGQDVALRCDPISGHVSLFWYQQALGQGPEFLTYFQNEAQLDKSGLPSDRFFAERPEGSVSTLKIQRTQQEDSAVYLCASSLWQGHEQYFGPGTRLTVT.

By its share, this clonotype is medium-sized. Since the library was made to target alpha chains, this beta chain is a stray read and its abundance is not meaningful. The chain links TRBV6-5 to TRBJ2-7; perhaps TRBD2 as D (6 bases). CDR3 length: 11 amino acids. V was clipped by 5 bases and J by 7 bases, with 9 bases between them. Looked up from germline, CDR1 is MNHEY and CDR2 is SVGAGI. CDR3 loop: CASSTSTEQYF. The DNA of the CDR3 is TGTGCCAGCAGTACTAGCACGGAGCAGTACTTC.

A remark on this clonotype: The junction departs from germline at one end; a sequencing error may be responsible. Within a library made for alpha chains, this beta chain is off target, and its count is uninformative. The V and J genes are TRBV7-7 and TRBJ2-5; 9 nucleotides line up with TRBD2. Per germline, CDR1 SSHAT and CDR2 FNYEAQ (reference sequence). The CDR3 is made up of 13 amino acids. For the CDR3, the DNA is TGTGCTAGCAGCTTAGGGCGGGAGGGGACCCAGTACTTC. It encodes CASSLGREGTQYF. The full variable domain, completed using reference TRBV7-7 and TRBJ2-5, is GAGVSQSPRYKVTKRGQDVTLRCDPISSHATLYWYQQALGQGPEFLTYFNYEAQPDKSGLPSDRFSAERPEGSISTLTIQRTEQRDSAMYRCASSLGREGTQYFGPGTRLLVL.

This clonotype was seen a few times. This beta chain appears as a stray read in a library generated for alpha chains; its size is not informative. This chain links TRBV20-1 with TRBJ1-5; D ambiguous. V lost 5 bases, J lost 7 bases, and 6 bases lay in between. From germline, CDR1 is DFQATT and CDR2 SNEGSKA (reference sequence). This CDR3 is 10 amino acids long. CDR3 protein: CSAPGQPQHF. The DNA for the CDR3 is TGCAGTGCTCCGGGGCAGCCCCAGCATTTT.

This clonotype has a handful of counts. Since the library was made to target alpha chains, this beta chain is a stray read and its abundance is not meaningful. The chain links TRBV14 to TRBJ2-7; TRBD1 might be the D (5 bases). V lost 2 bases, J lost 3 bases, and 14 bases lay in between. CDR3 length: 15 amino acids. The V gene's germline CDR1 is SGHDN and CDR2 FVKESK. The CDR3 loop is CASSQQGSAGYEQYF. The DNA of the CDR3 is TGTGCCAGCAGCCAACAGGGAAGTGCAGGCTACGAGCAGTACTTC.

About this clonotype itself: Since it is a stray read in a library aimed at alpha chains, this beta chain has a size that is not meaningful. The chain joins TRBV11-3 to TRBJ2-5; 7 nucleotides line up with TRBD2. CDR1 and CDR2 from the germline V gene are SGHNT and YENEEA. The CDR3 loop spans 15 amino acids. The trim removed 2 bases at V and 3 bases at J, leaving 6 bases unmatched. This chain's CDR3 is CASSLFGGEEETQYF. CDR3 in DNA: TGTGCCAGCAGCTTATTTGGGGGGGAAGAAGAGACCCAGTACTTC.

By sample fraction, this clonotype is medium-sized. The library was prepared for alpha chains; this beta chain is a stray read, so its frequency means little. The chain employs TRBV6-2 or TRBV6-3 and TRBJ2-5; TRBD1 might be the D (6 bases). CDR3 length: 14 residues. V was clipped by 2 bases and J by 2 bases, with 9 bases between them. Looked up from germline, CDR1 is MNHEY and CDR2 is SVGEGT. The DNA of the CDR3 is TGTGCCAGCAGTTACCGGGACATTCAAGAGACCCAGTACTTC. It codes for CASSYRDIQETQYF.

This clonotype was observed many times. A library made for alpha chains picked up this beta chain off target, so its size means little. The J gene is TRBJ2-5, the V gene TRBV19; no reliable D call. The CDR3 sequence is 15 residues long. The V end was cut by 4 bases, the J end by 2 bases, with 14 bases between. Germline loops: CDR1 LNHDA, CDR2 SQIVND (reference sequence). As DNA, the CDR3 is TGTGCCAGTAGTACCTTGCTAGGACGGCAAGAGACCCAGTACTTC. The encoded protein is CASSTLLGRQETQYF.

Only a few counts were recorded for this clonotype. The size of this beta chain means little, since it is a stray read in a library made for alpha chains. This chain connects TRBV5-4 to TRBJ2-7; TRBD2 matches 7 bases. The CDR3 extends over 16 amino acids. V lost 0 bases and J lost 3; bases outside the gene matches: 9. Germline lookup yields CDR1 SGHNT and CDR2 YYREEE (reference sequence). In nucleotides, the CDR3 is TGTGCCAGCAGCTTGGCCCAAACGGGAGGTTACTACGAGCAGTACTTC. Its translation is CASSLAQTGGYYEQYF.

At least ten counts were recorded for this clonotype. This beta chain came through as a stray read in a library set up for alpha chains, and its size says little. This sequence joins TRBV3-1 and TRBJ2-7; D is unclear. Between the trimmed V and J ends, which lost 2 bases and 6 bases, there was a span of 8 bases. Germline V gives CDR1 LGHDT, CDR2 YNNKEL (reference sequence). This CDR3 is built from 12 residues. The CDR3: CASSQSDREQYF. CDR3 coding DNA: TGTGCCAGCAGCCAATCGGACCGCGAGCAGTACTTC.

About this clonotype: The size of this beta chain means little, since it is a stray read in a library made for alpha chains. This sequence joins TRBV6-1 and TRBJ2-1; D not resolved. The germline V gene encodes CDR1 MNHNS and CDR2 SASEGT. Trimming cost V 4 bases and J 7 bases, with 17 bases left between them. The CDR3 runs to 15 residues. In DNA form, the CDR3 reads TGTGCCAGCAGTGGAGATTCCCGTTTTACTAATGAGCAGTTCTTC. Translating gives CASSGDSRFTNEQFF.

Turning to this clonotype: Because this beta chain is a stray read in a library intended to capture alpha chains, its abundance should not be given much weight. The CDR3 nucleotides read TGTGCCAGCAGTTACGGGTCGGGTGAAGCTTTCTTT. It translates to CASSYGSGEAFF. The chain has TRBV6-5 and TRBJ1-1; unclear D gene. In germline, CDR1 is MNHEY, CDR2 SVGAGI. This CDR3 contains 12 residues. With 2 bases removed from V and 7 bases from J, the gap between germline ends came to 8 bases.

This clonotype occurred many times. This beta chain is a stray read from a library made for alpha chains; its abundance is not meaningful. This chain connects TRBV7-3 to TRBJ2-5; tentatively, D is TRBD1 (5 bases). V gave up 6 bases and J gave up 5 bases, with 13 bases separating them. The CDR3 extends over 13 amino acids. Germline CDR1 is SGHTA and CDR2 is FQGTGA. CDR3 residues: CASSFDSRETQYF. In DNA form, the CDR3 reads TGTGCCAGCAGTTTCGACAGCCGGGAGACCCAGTACTTC.

This clonotype was counted only a few times. This beta chain turned up in a library designed for alpha chains; as an off-target read, its abundance says little. The chain carries TRBV7-9 and TRBJ2-1, with 9 bases identical to TRBD1. From germline, CDR1 is SEHNR and CDR2 FQNEAQ (reference sequence). The CDR3 consists of 15 residues. V gave up 5 bases and J gave up 3 bases; unmatched junction bases: 5. Here the CDR3 reads CASSTLGQGYNEQFF. The CDR3 nucleotides are TGTGCCAGCAGCACGTTGGGACAGGGCTACAATGAGCAGTTCTTC.

This clonotype occurred many times. This beta chain represents an off-target read in a library built for alpha chains; its size is of limited meaning. This chain uses TRBV10-3 with TRBJ2-7; TRBD1 matches 7 bases. Germline lookup yields CDR1 ENHRY and CDR2 SYGVKD. With V trimmed by 3 bases and J by 3 bases, 5 bases remained unmatched. The CDR3 spans 14 residues. Here the CDR3 DNA reads TGTGCCATCAGTGAAGGACAGGATGACTACGAGCAGTACTTC. Translating it yields CAISEGQDDYEQYF.

This clonotype was seen ten or more times. Since it is a stray read in a library aimed at alpha chains, this beta chain has a size that is not meaningful. The rearrangement uses TRBV5-1 and TRBJ1-5; no firm D call. With 4 bases removed from V and 4 bases from J, the gap between germline ends came to 9 bases. This CDR3 is built from 13 residues. The germline V gene has CDR1 SGHRS and CDR2 YFSETQ. CDR3 sequence (DNA): TGCGCCAGCAGCCAGGAGTTGAATCAGCCCCAGCATTTT. This encodes CASSQELNQPQHF.

This clonotype was seen at least ten times. This beta chain was picked up by a library intended for alpha chains and is off target, so its count carries little meaning. The rearrangement joins TRBV6-2 or TRBV6-3 to TRBJ2-4; D unresolved. Germline V gene data show CDR1 as MNHEY and CDR2 as SVGEGT. The CDR3 is made up of 12 amino acids. Trimming shortened V by 6 bases and J by 7 bases, and 10 bases separated the two germline ends. CDR3 nucleotides: TGTGCCAGCAGCTCACTTGGGAACATTCAGTACTTC. Its translation: CASSSLGNIQYF.